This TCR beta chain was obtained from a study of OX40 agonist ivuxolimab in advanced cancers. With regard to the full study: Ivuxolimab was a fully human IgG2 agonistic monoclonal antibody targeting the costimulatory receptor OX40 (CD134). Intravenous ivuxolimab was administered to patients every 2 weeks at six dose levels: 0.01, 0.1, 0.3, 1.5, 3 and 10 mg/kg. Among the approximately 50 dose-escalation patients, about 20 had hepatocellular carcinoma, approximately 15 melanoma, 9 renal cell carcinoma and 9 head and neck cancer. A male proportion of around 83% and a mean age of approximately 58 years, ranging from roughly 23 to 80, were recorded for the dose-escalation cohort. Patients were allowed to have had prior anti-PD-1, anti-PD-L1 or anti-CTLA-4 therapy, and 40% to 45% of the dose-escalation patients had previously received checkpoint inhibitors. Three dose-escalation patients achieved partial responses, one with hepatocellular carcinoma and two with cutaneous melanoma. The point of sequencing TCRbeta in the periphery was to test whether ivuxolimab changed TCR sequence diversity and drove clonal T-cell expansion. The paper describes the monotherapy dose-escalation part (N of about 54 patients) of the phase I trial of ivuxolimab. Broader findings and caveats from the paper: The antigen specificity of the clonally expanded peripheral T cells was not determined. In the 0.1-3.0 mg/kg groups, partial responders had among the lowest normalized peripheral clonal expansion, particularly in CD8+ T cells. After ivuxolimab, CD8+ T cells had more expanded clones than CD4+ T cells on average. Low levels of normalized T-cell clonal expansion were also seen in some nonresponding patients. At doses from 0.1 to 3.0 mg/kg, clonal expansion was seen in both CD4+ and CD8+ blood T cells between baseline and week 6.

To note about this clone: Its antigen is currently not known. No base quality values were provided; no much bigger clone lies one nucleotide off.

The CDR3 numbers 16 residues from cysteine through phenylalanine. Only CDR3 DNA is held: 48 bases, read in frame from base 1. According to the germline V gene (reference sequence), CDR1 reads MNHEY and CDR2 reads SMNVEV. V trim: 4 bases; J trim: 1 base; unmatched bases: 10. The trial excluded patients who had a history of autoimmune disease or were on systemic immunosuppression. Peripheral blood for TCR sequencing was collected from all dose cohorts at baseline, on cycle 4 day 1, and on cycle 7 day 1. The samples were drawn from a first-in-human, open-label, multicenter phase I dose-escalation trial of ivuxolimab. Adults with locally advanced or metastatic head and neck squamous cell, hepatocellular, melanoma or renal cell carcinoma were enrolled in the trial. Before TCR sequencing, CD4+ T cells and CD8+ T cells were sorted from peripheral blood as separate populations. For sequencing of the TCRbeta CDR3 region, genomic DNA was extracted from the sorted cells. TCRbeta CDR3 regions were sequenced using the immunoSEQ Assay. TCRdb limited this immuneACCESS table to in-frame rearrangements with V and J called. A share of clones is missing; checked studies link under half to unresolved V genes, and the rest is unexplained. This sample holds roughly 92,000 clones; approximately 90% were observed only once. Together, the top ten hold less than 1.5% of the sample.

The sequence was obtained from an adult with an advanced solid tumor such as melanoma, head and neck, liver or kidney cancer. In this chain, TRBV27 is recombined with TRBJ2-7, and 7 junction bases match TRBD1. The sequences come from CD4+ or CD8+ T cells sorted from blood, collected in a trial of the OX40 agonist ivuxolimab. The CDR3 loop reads CASSSNPEGASYEQYF. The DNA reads TGTGCCAGCAGTTCCAACCCCGAGGGGGCTTCCTACGAGCAGTACTTC.